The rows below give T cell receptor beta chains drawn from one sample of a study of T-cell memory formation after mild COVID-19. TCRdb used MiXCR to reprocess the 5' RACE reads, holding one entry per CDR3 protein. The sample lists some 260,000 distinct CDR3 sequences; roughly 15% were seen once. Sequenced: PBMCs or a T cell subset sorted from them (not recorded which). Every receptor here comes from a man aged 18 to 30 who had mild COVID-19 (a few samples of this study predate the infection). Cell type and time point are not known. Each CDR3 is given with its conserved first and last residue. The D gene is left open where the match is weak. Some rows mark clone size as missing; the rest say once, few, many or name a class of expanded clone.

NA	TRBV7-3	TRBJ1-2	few	CASSLGVGGTIYGYTF	TGTGCCAGCAGCTTAGGGGTGGGCGGCACGATCTATGGCTACACCTTC
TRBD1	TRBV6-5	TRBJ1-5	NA	CASRNTGGQTQPQHF	TGTGCCAGCAGAAACACAGGGGGACAAACTCAGCCCCAGCATTTT
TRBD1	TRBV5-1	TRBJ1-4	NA	CASSDRATNEKLFF	TGCGCCAGCAGCGACAGGGCAACTAATGAAAAACTGTTTTTT
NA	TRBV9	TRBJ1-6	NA	CASSVGVGLENSPLHF	TGTGCCAGCAGCGTAGGAGTGGGGCTTGAGAATTCACCCCTCCACTTT
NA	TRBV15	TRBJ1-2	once	CATSGGGGYYGYTF	TGTGCCACCAGCGGGGGGGGTGGTTACTATGGCTACACCTTC
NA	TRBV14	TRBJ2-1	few	CASRGGFGFDNEQFF	TGTGCCAGCAGGGGGGGATTTGGCTTCGACAATGAGCAGTTCTTC
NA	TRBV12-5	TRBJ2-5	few	CASAPRGQETQYF	TGTGCTAGTGCTCCGAGGGGGCAAGAGACCCAGTACTTC
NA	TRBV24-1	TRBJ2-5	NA	CATSDSGGPETQYF	TGTGCCACCAGTGATTCCGGGGGGCCGGAGACCCAGTACTTC
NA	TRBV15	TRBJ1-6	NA	CATSRTVNNSPLHF	TGTGCCACCAGCAGGACAGTCAACAATTCACCCCTCCACTTT
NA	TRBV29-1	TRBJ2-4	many	CSVSRGVENIQYF	TGCAGCGTTTCCAGGGGTGTCGAAAACATTCAGTACTTC
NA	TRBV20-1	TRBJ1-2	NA	CSARGIDYGYTF	TGCAGTGCTAGGGGGATTGACTATGGCTACACCTTC
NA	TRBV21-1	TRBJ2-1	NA	CASRRRRDPYNEQFF	TGTGCCAGCAGGCGAAGGAGGGATCCCTACAATGAGCAGTTCTTC
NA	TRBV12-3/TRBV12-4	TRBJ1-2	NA	CASSLETGGYTF	TGTGCCAGCAGTTTAGAGACGGGGGGCTACACCTTC
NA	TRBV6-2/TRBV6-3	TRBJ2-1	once	CASRLQLLNEQFF	TGTGCCAGCAGACTCCAGCTACTCAATGAGCAGTTCTTC
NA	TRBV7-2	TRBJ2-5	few	CASSPPGTLQETQYF	TGTGCCAGCAGCCCACCTGGGACTCTCCAAGAGACCCAGTACTTC
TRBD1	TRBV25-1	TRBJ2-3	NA	CASSAFRTSGTGMPDTQYF	TGTGCCAGCAGTGCATTTCGTACCTCAGGGACAGGGATGCCAGATACGCAGTATTTT
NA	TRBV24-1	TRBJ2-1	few	CATSTGTNSREQFF	TGTGCCACCAGTACCGGGACCAACTCGCGGGAGCAGTTCTTC
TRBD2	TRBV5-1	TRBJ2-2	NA	CSSSPEGRGGLPFF	TGCTCCAGCAGCCCCGAAGGGCGGGGGGGCTTGCCGTTTTTT
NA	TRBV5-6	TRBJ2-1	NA	CASSGNRAKEFF	TGTGCCAGCAGCGGAAACAGGGCTAAGGAGTTCTTC
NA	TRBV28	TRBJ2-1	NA	CASAGAYNEQFF	TGTGCCAGCGCCGGGGCCTACAATGAGCAGTTCTTC
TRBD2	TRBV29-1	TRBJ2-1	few	CSNGLAGGNEQFF	TGCAGCAACGGACTAGCGGGGGGTAATGAGCAGTTCTTC
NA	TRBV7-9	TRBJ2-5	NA	CASSPSRQSLWETQYF	TGTGCCAGCAGCCCATCCCGACAGAGTCTTTGGGAGACCCAGTACTTC
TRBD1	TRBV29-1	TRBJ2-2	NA	CSVEEHRGNTGELFF	TGCAGCGTTGAAGAACACAGGGGGAACACCGGGGAGCTGTTTTTT
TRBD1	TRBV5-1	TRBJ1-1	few	CASSSQGGPEAFF	TGCGCCAGCAGCTCACAGGGGGGCCCTGAAGCTTTCTTT
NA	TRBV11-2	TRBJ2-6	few	CASSHTSPRNVLTF	TGTGCCAGCAGTCACACCTCCCCCCGCAACGTCCTGACTTTC
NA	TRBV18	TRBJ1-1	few	CASSPFSGTEAFF	TGTGCCAGCTCACCTTTTTCAGGGACTGAAGCTTTCTTT
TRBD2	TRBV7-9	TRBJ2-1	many	CASSLALAGYNEQFF	TGTGCCAGCAGCTTAGCACTAGCGGGTTACAATGAGCAGTTCTTC
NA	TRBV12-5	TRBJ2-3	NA	CASGLSVDTQYF	TGTGCTAGTGGTTTGTCGGTAGATACGCAGTATTTT
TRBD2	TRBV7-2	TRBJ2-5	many	CASSFTPQDSGRPEYF	TGTGCCAGCAGCTTCACACCGCAAGACAGCGGGAGACCCGAGTACTTC
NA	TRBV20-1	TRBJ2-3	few	CSAGQTTDTQYF	TGCAGTGCTGGACAGACCACAGATACGCAGTATTTT
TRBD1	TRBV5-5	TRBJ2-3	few	CASSVGQGTDTQYF	TGTGCCAGCAGTGTGGGACAGGGGACGGATACGCAGTATTTT
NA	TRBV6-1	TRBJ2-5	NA	CASSGGLETQYF	TGTGCCAGCAGTGGGGGTTTAGAGACCCAGTACTTC